The entry below gives a single TCR beta chain sequence along with its context. The antigen is undetermined. A multiplex PCR was run with 60 Vbeta primers and 13 Jbeta primers. Here immunoSEQ multiplex PCR was the method, and the copy in TCRdb shows in-frame clones only, minus some. The table records 150,000 or so clones, 86% of them present only once. This specimen belongs to a study of cytomegalovirus exposure and HLA in healthy donors. Study-level findings and limits: When presence/absence was analysed, sequencing depth was taken to be roughly uniform across donors. A few V segments could not be told apart, such as TRBV6-2 and TRBV6-3, and were left out. Researchers reported in a later analysis that a missense DCLRE1C variant was tied to TCR beta V- and J-gene trimming.

Every donor was a healthy person donating bone marrow. The CDR3 contains 14 residues. The V and J ends lost 4 bases and 7 bases respectively, with 15 bases between them. Germline loops: CDR1 MNHEY, CDR2 SMNVEV (reference sequence). The material sequenced was PBMCs. The sequence was obtained from a woman between 18 and 29 years old in good health and CMV-seronegative. The rearrangement links TRBV27 to TRBJ2-3, with D uncertain. The CDR3 sequence: CASSSPLHQYTQYF. The CDR3 DNA follows: TGTGCCAGCAGTTCACCACTACATCAATATACGCAGTATTTT.